The source of this T cell receptor beta chain is a study of cytomegalovirus exposure and HLA in healthy donors (dated by TCRdb to about 2017). With respect to the entire study: In an earlier analysis of around 540 of the donors, about 270 Gb of sequence data and 117 million unique TCR beta sequences from about 180 million T cells were reported. The study profiled the T cell repertoires of hundreds of subjects by immunosequencing and related them to cytomegalovirus serostatus. To predict cytomegalovirus infection status, the study brought together high-throughput TCR immunosequencing, statistical association of individual TCRs with disease status, and machine learning. The aim of the study was to test whether cataloging public T cell receptors could identify signatures of past pathogen exposure. Every discovery cohort repertoire had been produced on one sequencing platform. To decide whether each TCR beta V gene segment behaved as functional or pseudogenic, an earlier analysis of over 500 of the donors relied on high-throughput TCR beta sequencing. Roughly 300 gigabases of sequencing data and approximately 84 million unique TCR sequences were included in an early release covering about 700 HLA-typed donors. HLA typing covered class I and class II loci at four-digit resolution. In a later analysis, previously published TCR beta repertoires from 666 donors were re-analyzed and high-resolution HLA genotyping was added so that TCR occurrence patterns could be studied. About 5 DR-DQ haplotypes were handled as single units for association and clustering, since linkage in the cohort was strong. Typing coverage varied by locus: roughly 629-640 donors for A, B, C, DRB1 and DQB1; approximately 560 for DQA1; around 610 for DPA1; around 450 for DPB1. A separate validation cohort of roughly 130 different subjects was used in addition to the approximately 700-subject first cohort. Among 398 genotyped donors of the cohort, an average of approximately 230,000 unique TCR beta nucleotide sequences were sequenced per donor, around 20% of them non-productive. Among the roughly 400 genotyped donors, approximately 81% belonged to the genetic ancestry cluster associated with self-reported Caucasian donors. The later analysis used no new phenotypic data to find candidate immune exposures, relying instead on TCR beta sequences and their occurrence across donors. Genome-wide SNP genotypes for about 60% of the roughly 700 donors were used in a later genetic analysis, which treated that subset as a discovery cohort. Donor age, sex, ethnicity and CMV serostatus were compiled together with the repertoire data. The study at large found these results: The authors suggested that the approach could potentially be generalized to other disease states and immunological phenotypes. For the cohort, immune exposure information was limited to CMV serostatus. Because some donors lacked HLA typing at each locus, the association tests relied only on the typed subset. A group of highly shared sequence variants was considered likely to be a technical artifact of the sequencing pipeline. Linkage disequilibrium might explain the correlated functional status among segregating V segments, but an unknown experimental factor could not be ruled out. The classifier was reported to diagnose cytomegalovirus status with high specificity and sensitivity in both the original and validation cohorts. In a later analysis, several top co-occurrence clusters were reported to appear linked to parvovirus B19, influenza, CMV and Epstein-Barr virus. In an earlier analysis of around 600 of the donors, most TCR beta V segments appeared in productive rearrangements about 90% or about 30% of the time, broadly matching IMGT annotations. An association between a missense DCLRE1C variant and V-gene and J-gene trimming of TCR beta chains was found in a later genetic analysis and replicated in an independent cohort. A total of 150 or so TCR beta chains were listed by the study as associated with cytomegalovirus. Most TCR sequences were observed very rarely across donors, whereas some public TCRs were present in many individuals. Roughly uniform sequencing depth across donors was assumed in presence/absence analyses, although this assumption may not hold. Specific HLA alleles were associated with 15,000 to 20,000 TCR beta sequences at a false discovery rate of 0.05 in a later analysis. A few of the identified cytomegalovirus-associated TCR beta chains were confirmed in vitro to be specific for cytomegalovirus antigens. According to a later analysis, TCR association rates differed among HLA loci, with DRB1 alleles showing the most associated TCRs and HLA-C alleles showing the fewest. According to a later analysis, most CMV-associated TCR beta chains appeared to be HLA-restricted, and the HLA associations seemed to be driven largely by CMV exposure. When HLA alleles, especially DR and DQ, strongly co-occurred, attributing TCR associations to individual alleles was difficult. In this cohort, only TCR beta chains were sequenced, and detectable features were limited by the absence of alpha or paired-chain data. A further reported finding was that TCR beta sequences accurately predicted the HLA-A and HLA-B alleles for most subjects in the first cohort. A later analysis found that HLA-associated TCR beta chains were more clonally expanded and had lower generation probabilities than equally common non-associated chains. A later genetic analysis reported fewer N-insertions in productive TCRs among donors in an Asian-associated ancestry cluster than the roughly 720-donor mean. Because counts were too low, about 15 rarely observed V segments, including chromosome 9 orphons, were left out of the earlier analysis of roughly 600 of the donors.

The cohort consisted of 670 or so healthy bone marrow donors. At the time of sampling, all cohort members were nominally healthy, though unrecorded immune exposures were likely present. The donor tested CMV seropositive, placing the donor among the 289 seropositive members of the cohort. Each donor provided a peripheral blood sample, and peripheral blood mononuclear cells were used for TCR beta sequencing. Genomic DNA was extracted from the blood cell samples with the Qiagen DNeasy Blood Extraction Kit. Receptor amplification or capture employed the immunoSEQ multiplex PCR assay. For the multiplex PCR, a mixture combining 60 forward primers for TCR Vbeta segments and 13 reverse primers for TCR Jbeta segments was used. Amplification of the CDR3 region of rearranged TCR beta genes was performed with a multiplex PCR assay on genomic DNA. The Illumina HiSeq System was used to sequence the amplified TCR beta libraries as 87-base-pair reads. The study's own analysis went as follows. Across the 640 or so repertoires, a later analysis counted 78 million or so unique TCR beta chains, roughly 11 million of which were shared by at least two donors. To remove PCR and sequencing errors, raw reads were error-corrected and collapsed into unique sequences using a nearest-neighbor algorithm that merged closely related sequences. To assign V, D and J gene segments, CDR3 sequences were aligned to IMGT reference sequences. Each retained sequence needed at least a six-nucleotide match to both a V gene segment and a J gene segment. Rearrangements were classified as productive when the CDR3 lacked stop codons and remained in frame with V and J, and all other rearrangements were classified as non-productive. Following IMGT convention, CDR3 was defined as the stretch from the second conserved V-encoded cysteine to the conserved J-encoded phenylalanine. In an earlier analysis of roughly 580 of the donors, sequences lacking an unambiguous match to a single V gene segment were excluded. In an earlier analysis of 587 of the donors, V segments were called functional above 56.7% productive rearrangements and were called segregating when the between-donor standard deviation exceeded 5%. To diagnose cytomegalovirus status from the catalog of TCR beta chain sequences, a statistical classification framework was built. A later analysis assigned V and J genes by comparing TCR nucleotide sequences with IMGT/GENE-DB human TR gene sequences. Using the TCRdist pipeline, a later analysis assigned CDR3 sequences along with most-parsimonious VDJ recombination scenarios. In a later analysis, each TCR beta chain was defined by its CDR3 amino acid sequence together with its V-gene family, and reads lacking a unique V-gene family were excluded. As a way to deal with suspected cross-contamination and a sequencing artifact, a later analysis dropped 592 nucleotide sequences that were highly shared and had low generation probability. For each public chain, a later analysis derived a clonal expansion index from normalized ranks of inferred template counts within each repertoire. In a later analysis, generation probabilities were computed using a VDJ recombination model fitted to out-of-frame rearrangements, and the results were checked against IGoR. In a later analysis, TCR-TCR, TCR-HLA and TCR-CMV co-occurrence was scored with hypergeometric tests, and a repertoire-size bias correction was applied to TCR pairs. False discovery rates were estimated in a later analysis by permuting HLA or CMV assignments 20 times. In a later analysis, co-occurring TCRs were grouped with DBSCAN, and TCRdist sequence similarity was added when clustering was performed within HLA-allele-positive subsets. Repertoires with fewer than 30,000 or more than 120,000 public chains were left out of co-occurrence clustering, as were several repertoires with anomalous nucleotide sharing. TCRdb's version of the immuneACCESS table is confined to in-frame rearrangements and falls short of the full clone set. An unresolved V gene accounts for under half of the shortfall where checked; the remainder is of unknown origin. V, J and clone size reflect that table, while D and trimming were determined from the DNA. In this sample the table shows around 130,000 clones, approximately 69% of which occur a single time. The top ten clonotypes cover 6% to 8.5% of the sample.

In regard to this clone: The specificity of this receptor is unknown. Base-call qualities are not available, and no considerably larger clone is one nucleotide away.

The specimen sequenced was PBMCs. This sequence originates from a man in his forties in good health and CMV-seropositive.

The DNA sequence follows: TGCGCCAGCAGTCCTCTAGCGACAGCCTACGAGCAGTACTTC. Its product reads: CASSPLATAYEQYF. This receptor chain uses TRBV10-2 and TRBJ2-7, with TRBD2 perhaps the D gene, on 6 matching bases. Trimming removed 5 bases from V and 2 bases from J, leaving 13 bases between the germline ends. According to the germline V gene, CDR1 reads WSHSY and CDR2 reads SAAADI. Including cysteine and phenylalanine, the CDR3 has 14 amino acids. The retained sequence is limited to the CDR3, 42 bases, with the frame set at the first base.